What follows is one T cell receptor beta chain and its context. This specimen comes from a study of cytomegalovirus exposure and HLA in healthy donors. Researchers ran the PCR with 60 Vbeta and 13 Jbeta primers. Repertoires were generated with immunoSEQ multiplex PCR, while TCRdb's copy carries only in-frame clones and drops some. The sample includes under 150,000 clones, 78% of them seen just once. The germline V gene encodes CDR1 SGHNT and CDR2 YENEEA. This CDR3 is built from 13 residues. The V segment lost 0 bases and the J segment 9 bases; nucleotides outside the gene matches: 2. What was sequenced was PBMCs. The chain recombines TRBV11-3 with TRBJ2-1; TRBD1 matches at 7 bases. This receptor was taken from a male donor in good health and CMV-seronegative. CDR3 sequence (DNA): TGTGCCAGCAGCTTAGACACAGGGGCTGAGCAGTTCTTC. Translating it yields CASSLDTGAEQFF.